These 16 T cell receptor beta chains were all obtained from the same sample, sequenced in a study of beta chain bispecific antibodies for T cell cancers. Findings and limits, study-wide: The leukemia cells, rather than normal T cells, gave most of the targeted TRBV signal.

Expansion lasted roughly three days, with either anti-CD3 antibody OKT3 or CD3/CD28 beads. A single record per CDR3 protein comes from TCRdb applying MiXCR to the 5' RACE reads. Here the sample spans 20,000 to 25,000 distinct CDR3 sequences, about 2.7% being singletons. Which antigens these TCRs recognize remains unknown. The sample consisted of healthy donor T cells cultured with leukemia cells. The source of these receptors is a human donor in good health. Some clones in this sample may be carry-over from other donors' samples.

This clonotype has at least ten counts. V and J are TRBV30 and TRBJ1-4, with unresolved D. The V end was cut by 5 bases, the J end by 10 bases, with 14 bases between. The CDR3 is 12 residues long. The germline CDR1 and CDR2 sequences are GTSNPN and SVGIG (reference sequence). The CDR3 loop reads CAWLMGVGKLFF. CDR3 sequence (DNA): TGTGCCTGGCTCATGGGCGTGGGAAAACTGTTTTTT.

This clonotype occurred many times. The chain has TRBV6-6 and TRBJ2-1, with TRBD2 identical over 8 bases. The ends lost 0 bases at V and 4 bases at J; junction bases unmatched: 5. The CDR3 sequence is 16 residues long. Germline loops: CDR1 MNHNY, CDR2 SVGAGI (reference sequence). The CDR3 sequence: CASSYSWASGYNEQFF. DNA of the CDR3: TGTGCCAGCAGTTACTCGTGGGCTAGCGGGTACAATGAGCAGTTCTTC.

The chain is built from TRBV18 and TRBJ2-7, with a possible D match to TRBD1 (6 bases). V was trimmed by 4 bases and J by 0 bases, leaving 10 bases between them. Germline CDR1 KGHSH, CDR2 LQKENI. This CDR3 contains 14 residues. In nucleotides, the CDR3 is TGTGCCAGCTCACGAGGGGACACCTCCTACGAGCAGTACTTC. This sequence encodes CASSRGDTSYEQYF.

This clonotype was detected ten times or more. CDR3 loop: CATSDRLDPQETQYF. The CDR3 coding sequence is TGTGCCACCAGTGATCGACTAGACCCTCAAGAGACCCAGTACTTC. V gene TRBV24-1 combines with J gene TRBJ2-5, with D tentatively TRBD2 (6 bases). The V and J ends lost 3 bases and 2 bases respectively, with 12 bases between them. Germline V gene data show CDR1 as KGHDR and CDR2 as SFDVKD. This CDR3 spans 15 amino acids.

This clonotype qualifies as medium-sized. DNA of the CDR3: TGTGCCAGCAGAAGAAGGGACAGTGAGTACGAGCAGTACTTC. Its translation: CASRRRDSEYEQYF. The chain links TRBV28 to TRBJ2-7; TRBD1 matches at 7 bases. CDR1 is MDHEN and CDR2 is SYDVKM in the germline V gene. The CDR3 has 14 residues. J was trimmed by 4 bases and V by 6 bases; bases with no gene match: 9.

This clonotype has ten or more counts. The J gene is TRBJ1-1, the V gene TRBV27; D is possibly TRBD1 (5 bases). V dropped 3 bases and J dropped 4 bases, with 12 bases sitting between them. CDR1 and CDR2 from the germline V gene are MNHEY and SMNVEV (reference sequence). The CDR3 covers 14 residues. This CDR3 reads CASSFGGLGTEAFF. CDR3 coding DNA: TGTGCCAGCAGTTTTGGGGGGTTGGGCACTGAAGCTTTCTTT.

This clonotype was seen many times. The rearrangement links TRBV27 to TRBJ1-5; TRBD1 matches 7 bases. The CDR3 is 15 amino acids. Per the germline V gene, CDR1 is MNHEY and CDR2 is SMNVEV (reference sequence). V dropped 5 bases and J dropped 0; count of bases not matched to a gene: 4. CDR3 nucleotides: TGTGCCAGCAGTCTGGACAGGTTTAGCAATCAGCCCCAGCATTTT. Residues: CASSLDRFSNQPQHF.

In this sample, this clonotype turned up many times. The chain employs TRBV7-9 and TRBJ2-2; D might be TRBD1 (6 bases). This CDR3 is 15 amino acids long. The germline V and J ends were trimmed by 5 bases and 4 bases, with 14 bases remaining between them. In germline, CDR1 is SEHNR, CDR2 FQNEAQ (reference sequence). Here the CDR3 reads CASSPTAGVTGELFF. CDR3 DNA: TGTGCCAGCAGCCCCACGGCAGGGGTCACCGGGGAGCTGTTTTTT.

This clonotype was recorded many times. The chain recombines TRBV19 with TRBJ1-1; 9 bases agree with TRBD1. This CDR3 comprises 14 residues. From germline, CDR1 is LNHDA and CDR2 SQIVND (reference sequence). After removal of 6 bases from V and 3 bases from J, the junction contained 5 bases not matched to a gene. CDR3 coding DNA: TGTGCCAGTAGGGGACAGGGTCTCCACACTGAAGCTTTCTTT. The encoded protein is CASRGQGLHTEAFF.

This clonotype was detected only a few times. The rearrangement uses TRBV5-8 and TRBJ2-3; TRBD1 aligns across 11 bases. This CDR3 region has 15 residues. Germline V gene lookup returns CDR1 SGHTS and CDR2 YDEGEE. The V and J ends lost 4 bases and 5 bases, in that order; junction bases with no gene match: 6. The CDR3 here is CASSGRTGGIDTQYF. CDR3 in DNA: TGTGCCAGCAGCGGAAGGACAGGGGGCATAGATACGCAGTATTTT.

In its sample, this clonotype ranks as medium-sized. The chain recombines TRBV11-2 with TRBJ2-1; the match to TRBD2 covers 7 bases. The CDR3 extends over 16 amino acids. The germline gives CDR1 SGHAT, CDR2 FQNNGV. The V segment lost 5 bases and the J segment 0 bases; nucleotides outside the gene matches: 7. DNA for the CDR3: TGTGCCAGCAGCCGGGCGGGGGTAGACTCCTACAATGAGCAGTTCTTC. It codes for CASSRAGVDSYNEQFF.

Many counts were recorded for this clonotype. The chain links TRBV5-1 to TRBJ2-1; TRBD2 matches at 10 bases. Germline assignment: CDR1 SGHRS and CDR2 YFSETQ. The CDR3 extends over 15 amino acids. V lost 5 bases, J lost 0 bases, and 2 bases stayed unmatched. CDR3 residues: CASRLAGSSYNEQFF. CDR3 sequence (DNA): TGCGCCAGCAGACTAGCGGGGAGCTCCTACAATGAGCAGTTCTTC.

This clonotype is medium-sized (0.01 to 0.1%) in the sample. In nucleotides, the CDR3 is TGTGCCAGCAGTGAAGACTCGGCCTTGTGGACAGTCTACGAGCAGTACTTC. Translation gives CASSEDSALWTVYEQYF. The V gene is TRBV6-1, the J gene TRBJ2-7, with D possibly being TRBD1 (6 bases). V lost 1 base to trimming and J lost 3 bases, with 19 bases between them. The CDR3 length is 17 residues. Germline CDR1 and CDR2: MNHNS and SASEGT.

This clonotype was seen many times. This sequence joins TRBV5-1 and TRBJ2-3; D uncertain. The CDR3 sequence is 14 residues long. V lost 1 base, J lost 2 bases, and 8 bases lay in between. CDR1 SGHRS and CDR2 YFSETQ come from the germline V gene. As DNA, the CDR3 is TGCGCCAGCAGCTTGACGGCCAACACAGATACGCAGTATTTT. Amino acids: CASSLTANTDTQYF.

This clonotype has ten or more counts. The chain joins TRBV28 to TRBJ1-5; D is unresolved. Germline V gene lookup returns CDR1 MDHEN and CDR2 SYDVKM. The V end lost 6 bases, the J end lost 3 bases, and 12 bases lay between the germline ends. CDR3 size: 14 residues. The CDR3 DNA sequence: TGTGCCAGCAGCCCCCCAGAAGACAATCAGCCCCAGCATTTT. Its translation: CASSPPEDNQPQHF. Drawing the rest from reference TRBV28 and TRBJ1-5, the complete variable domain is DVKVTQSSRYLVKRTGEKVFLECVQDMDHENMFWYRQDPGLGLRLIYFSYDVKMKEKGDIPEGYSVSREKKERFSLILESASTNQTSMYLCASSPPEDNQPQHFGDGTRLSIL.

This clonotype was recorded many times. The chain combines TRBV12-3 or TRBV12-4 with TRBJ2-2, with TRBD2 as a possible D gene (6 bases). CDR3 length equals 16 residues. V shed 4 bases and J shed 2 bases, with 14 bases lying between them. The CDR3 reads CASSSRSGINTGELFF. The CDR3, as DNA: TGTGCCAGCAGTTCCCGTAGCGGAATTAACACCGGGGAGCTGTTTTTT.